The 20 T cell receptor beta chains in this list originate from one sample, sequenced in a study of naive and memory T cell subsets. The library had UMIs added by 3' ligation of an oligonucleotide to TCR cDNA. The SP2 primer and nested alpha and beta constant region primers amplified ligated cDNA in four rounds. Each CDR3 protein is one row after TCRdb ran MiXCR on the UMI-ligation and nested PCR reads. The sample lists more than 25,000 distinct CDR3 sequences; roughly 5.5% were seen once. Sequenced: blood. The source is an adult in good health.

Ten or more counts support this clonotype. The gene calls are TRBV10-3 and TRBJ2-3; 7 bases map to TRBD2. The germline CDR1 and CDR2 sequences are ENHRY and SYGVKD. V lost 4 bases and J lost 1; bases outside the gene matches: 5. This CDR3 region has 15 residues. The DNA for the CDR3 is TGTGCCATCAGTGCGGCGGGAGCAGGCACAGATACGCAGTATTTT. As protein: CAISAAGAGTDTQYF.

Many counts were recorded for this clonotype. V and J are TRBV18 and TRBJ2-1; TRBD2 might be the D (6 bases). Between the trimmed V and J ends, which lost 1 base and 0 bases, there was a span of 22 bases. The germline V gene has CDR1 KGHSH and CDR2 LQKENI. CDR3 length equals 20 residues. DNA of the CDR3: TGTGCCAGCTCACCACTCGAATCGGGGGACGGCTCAAGCTCCTACAATGAGCAGTTCTTC. Its protein product is CASSPLESGDGSSSYNEQFF.

V and J are TRBV9 and TRBJ2-1; D may be TRBD2 (5 bases). Germline CDR1 is SGDLS and CDR2 is YYNGEE. The CDR3 is 14 amino acids. Trimming took 4 bases from V and 0 from J, leaving 8 bases between them. The CDR3: CASSSGNSYNEQFF. In nucleotides, the CDR3 is TGTGCCAGCAGCTCCGGGAACTCCTACAATGAGCAGTTCTTC.

This clonotype is classed as medium-sized. J is TRBJ1-1 and V is TRBV29-1; 8 bases fit TRBD1. The CDR3 is 15 residues long. Trimming took 4 bases from V and 0 from J; bases not matched to a gene: 7. Germline V gives CDR1 SQVTM, CDR2 ANQGSEA. The CDR3 sequence is CSVGQGLGMNTEAFF. The CDR3 DNA reads TGCAGCGTTGGACAGGGGTTGGGTATGAACACTGAAGCTTTCTTT.

This clonotype was seen many times. The chain links TRBV28 to TRBJ1-1, with TRBD1 as a possible D gene (5 bases). The CDR3 has 14 residues. V lost 4 bases and J lost 0, with 9 bases in between. Germline lookup yields CDR1 MDHEN and CDR2 SYDVKM. In DNA form, the CDR3 reads TGTGCCAGCAGTTCCGGGACGGTGAACACTGAAGCTTTCTTT. Residues: CASSSGTVNTEAFF.

The J gene is TRBJ1-2, the V gene TRBV28, with no clear D. This CDR3 spans 14 amino acids. Trimming left V 7 bases short and J 6 bases short, with 18 bases between. Looked up from germline, CDR1 is MDHEN and CDR2 is SYDVKM. The DNA of the CDR3 is TGTGCCAGCAACCACTACGGGAGAAGTAATGGCTACACCTTC. This sequence encodes CASNHYGRSNGYTF.

This clonotype is judged medium-sized. CDR3 protein: CSASGRTGGESNYGYTF. Written as DNA, the CDR3 is TGCAGCGCTTCGGGCCGGACAGGGGGAGAATCTAACTATGGCTACACCTTC. V gene TRBV20-1 combines with J gene TRBJ1-2; 10 positions match TRBD1. This CDR3 has 17 residues. Germline loops: CDR1 DFQATT, CDR2 SNEGSKA (reference sequence).

The chain recombines TRBV6-5 with TRBJ2-5, with a possible D match to TRBD2 (5 bases). V lost 6 bases to trimming and J lost 2 bases, with 16 bases between them. The CDR3 totals 15 residues. Germline lookup yields CDR1 MNHEY and CDR2 SVGAGI. The CDR3 coding sequence is TGTGCCAGCAGCCCCGACGTGGACTGGCAAGAGACCCAGTACTTC. Translating gives CASSPDVDWQETQYF.

V gene TRBV29-1 combines with J gene TRBJ2-7; 7 bases align to TRBD1. The CDR3 contains 14 residues. The germline V gene encodes CDR1 SQVTM and CDR2 ANQGSEA. After removal of 4 bases from V and 6 bases from J, the junction contained 12 bases not matched to a gene. The CDR3, as DNA: TGCAGCGTTGTTACGGGACAGAGGGCCCTCGAGCAGTACTTC. This codes for CSVVTGQRALEQYF.

This clonotype was counted only a few times. This CDR3 reads CASSYPASAMNNEQFF. The CDR3 DNA reads TGTGCCAGCAGTTACCCCGCTAGCGCGATGAACAATGAGCAGTTCTTC. The chain has TRBV6-5 and TRBJ2-1, with TRBD2 as a possible D gene (6 bases). The CDR3 consists of 16 residues. Trimming took 2 bases from V and 5 from J, leaving 16 bases between them. CDR1 MNHEY and CDR2 SVGAGI come from the germline V gene.

At least ten counts were recorded for this clonotype. This chain uses TRBV4-3 with TRBJ2-3, with 9 positions matching TRBD1. The germline V gene encodes CDR1 LGHNA and CDR2 YSLEER. The CDR3 spans 16 residues. Trimming cost V 0 bases and J 8 bases; bases outside gene matches: 9. Here the CDR3 DNA reads TGCGCCAGCAGCCAAGATAGGACAGGGGCCCCGAGTACGCAGTATTTT. Translation: CASSQDRTGAPSTQYF.

The table lists this clonotype with many counts. This chain joins TRBV30 and TRBJ2-5; D uncertain. Germline assignment: CDR1 GTSNPN and CDR2 SVGIG (reference sequence). Deletions cut 1 base from V and 0 bases from J, with 3 bases between. This CDR3 has 12 residues. The CDR3 nucleotides are TGTGCCTGGAGTGGGAACCAAGAGACCCAGTACTTC. As protein: CAWSGNQETQYF.

The chain's CDR3 is CASSFSGTHSNQPQHF. The CDR3 DNA follows: TGTGCCAGCAGCTTTTCCGGGACACATAGCAATCAGCCCCAGCATTTT. This chain links TRBV11-2 with TRBJ1-5; tentatively, D is TRBD1 (6 bases). Germline assignment: CDR1 SGHAT and CDR2 FQNNGV. V was cut by 3 bases and J by 0 bases, with 12 bases left in between. CDR3 length: 16 amino acids.

This clonotype has ten or more counts. This chain uses TRBV4-1 with TRBJ2-7; 7 nucleotides match TRBD2. The trim removed 1 base at V and 4 bases at J, leaving 10 bases unmatched. Germline assignment: CDR1 MGHRA and CDR2 YSYEKL. This CDR3 is built from 16 residues. CDR3 in DNA: TGCGCCAGCAGCCAAGTGTCGGGCCTAGCGGTTTACGAGCAGTACTTC. It translates to CASSQVSGLAVYEQYF.

Relative to its sample, this clonotype is medium-sized. This rearrangement joins TRBV14 to TRBJ2-1; 13 bases line up with TRBD2. This CDR3 is built from 18 residues. V lost 2 bases and J lost 1; bases outside the gene matches: 5. Per germline, CDR1 SGHDN and CDR2 FVKESK. The CDR3 spells CASSQPKGLAGSYNEQFF. The CDR3 region has the DNA TGTGCCAGCAGCCAACCCAAGGGACTAGCGGGATCCTACAATGAGCAGTTCTTC.

In this sample, this clonotype turned up a few times. This rearrangement joins TRBV20-1 to TRBJ2-3, with D maybe TRBD2 (5 bases). Trimming left V 2 bases short and J 13 bases short, with 28 bases between. The CDR3 contains 16 residues. Germline values: CDR1 DFQATT, CDR2 SNEGSKA (reference sequence). The CDR3 nucleotides read TGCAGTGCTAGACCCCCCCGAAACGATCGATATAGGCGGGAGTATTTT. Translating it yields CSARPPRNDRYRREYF.

The J gene is TRBJ2-1, the V gene TRBV7-2; 12 bases are a match to TRBD2. Per the germline V gene, CDR1 is SGHTA and CDR2 is FQGNSA. J was trimmed by 0 bases and V by 1 base; bases with no gene match: 16. This CDR3 has 22 residues. CDR3 bases: TGTGCCAGCAGCTTAGGGGCAGGTCGAGGGACTAGCGGGCCCAGCTCCTACAATGAGCAGTTCTTC. It is translated as CASSLGAGRGTSGPSSYNEQFF.

This clonotype was counted ten times or more. V is TRBV6-5 and J is TRBJ1-6; TRBD1 aligns across 7 bases. The CDR3 spans 13 residues. CDR1 MNHEY and CDR2 SVGAGI come from the germline V gene. The trim removed 6 bases at V and 10 bases at J, leaving 6 bases unmatched. CDR3 coding DNA: TGTGCCAGCAGGGCAGGGGGACGCTCACCCCTCCACTTT. Encoded protein: CASRAGGRSPLHF.

This clonotype is labeled as medium-sized. The rearrangement joins TRBV7-3 to TRBJ2-3, with TRBD2 matching over 8 bases. The CDR3 spans 18 residues. The V gene's germline CDR1 is SGHTA and CDR2 FQGTGA. J gave up 2 bases and V 3 bases, and 13 bases lay outside the gene matches. The CDR3 protein is CASSLGSGITGDTDTQYF. The CDR3 DNA reads TGTGCCAGCAGCTTGGGTAGCGGGATCACCGGGGACACAGATACGCAGTATTTT.

By sample share, this clonotype is medium-sized. The rearrangement uses TRBV6-5 and TRBJ1-1; D is perhaps TRBD1 (6 bases). There are 14 residues in the CDR3. Trimming stripped 6 bases from V and 4 bases from J, with 15 bases between. Germline loops: CDR1 MNHEY, CDR2 SVGAGI. The CDR3 is CASRGTGRSTEAFF. The CDR3 DNA reads as TGTGCCAGCAGGGGAACAGGGAGGAGCACTGAAGCTTTCTTT.